This T cell receptor (beta chain) comes out of a study of T-cell memory formation after mild COVID-19. Study-wide results and caveats: Second-wave clones peaking on day 37 lacked confirmed SARS-CoV-2 specificity.

On this clonotype: The antigen is unknown.

cDNA libraries for TCR alpha and TCR beta, carrying sample barcodes and UMIs, came from 5'RACE with constant-segment primers. TCRdb re-called the 5' RACE reads through MiXCR, storing one row per CDR3 protein. The table has 250,000 or so distinct CDR3 sequences, around 17% seen once. CDR1 and CDR2 from the germline V gene are SGHAT and FQNNGV. V lost 8 bases to trimming and J lost 2 bases, with 24 bases between them. The CDR3 contains 17 residues. The specimen was PBMCs or a T cell subset sorted from them (not recorded which). This TCR came from a man aged 18 to 30 who had mild COVID-19 (a few samples of this study predate the infection). Cell type and time point are not known. V usage is TRBV11-2 and J usage is TRBJ2-5; D gene uncertain. CDR3 sequence: CASHPAVQLVGQETQYF. As DNA, the CDR3 is TGTGCCAGCCACCCGGCGGTCCAACTTGTCGGGCAAGAGACCCAGTACTTC.